This T cell receptor (beta chain) was identified in a study of a mutant IDH1 vaccine in newly diagnosed glioma. Method: immunoSEQ multiplex PCR; TCRdb's copy keeps in-frame clones and lacks some. The sample gives 25,000 to 35,000 clones, about 90% of which show up once; less than 25% is in the top ten. This clone has just one count. What it binds is unknown. This sample's time point: week 11, during vaccination. Every vaccine dose comprised 300 ug of mutant IDH1 20-mer peptide plus topical imiquimod. The CDR3 is made up of 14 amino acids. V shed 6 bases and J shed 2 bases, with 14 bases lying between them. The germline CDR1 and CDR2 sequences are ENHRY and SYGVKD.

The sample in question was PBMCs, obtained from a glioma patient whose treatment included an IDH1 peptide vaccine. The source is a man aged 18 to 30 with glioma. The V gene is TRBV10-3, the J gene TRBJ2-7, with D unresolved. The CDR3, as DNA: TGTGCCATCAGCTCAAGCCTCCCCACCTACGAGCAGTACTTC. Its translation: CAISSSLPTYEQYF.